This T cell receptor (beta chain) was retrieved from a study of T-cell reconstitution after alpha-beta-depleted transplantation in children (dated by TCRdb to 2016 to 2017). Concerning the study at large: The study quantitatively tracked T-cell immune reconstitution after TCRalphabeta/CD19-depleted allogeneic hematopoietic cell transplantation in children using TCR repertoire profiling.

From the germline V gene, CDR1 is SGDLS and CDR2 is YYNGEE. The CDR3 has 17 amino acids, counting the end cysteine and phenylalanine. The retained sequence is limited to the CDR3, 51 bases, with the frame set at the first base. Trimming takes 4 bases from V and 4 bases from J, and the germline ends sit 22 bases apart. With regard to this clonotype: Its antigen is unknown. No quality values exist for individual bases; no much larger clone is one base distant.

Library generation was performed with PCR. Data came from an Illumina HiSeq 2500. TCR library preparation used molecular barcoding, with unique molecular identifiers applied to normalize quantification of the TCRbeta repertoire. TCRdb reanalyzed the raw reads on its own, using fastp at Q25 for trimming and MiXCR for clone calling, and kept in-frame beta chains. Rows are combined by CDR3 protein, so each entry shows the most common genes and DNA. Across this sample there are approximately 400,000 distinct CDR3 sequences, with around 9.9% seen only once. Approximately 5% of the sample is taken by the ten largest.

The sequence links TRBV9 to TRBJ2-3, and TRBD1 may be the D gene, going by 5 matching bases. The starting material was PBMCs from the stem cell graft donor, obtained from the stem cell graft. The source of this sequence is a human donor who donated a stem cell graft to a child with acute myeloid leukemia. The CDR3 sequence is CASSPRRTEVRADTQYF. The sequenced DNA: TGTGCCAGCAGCCCCCGACGTACAGAAGTCAGGGCAGATACGCAGTATTTT. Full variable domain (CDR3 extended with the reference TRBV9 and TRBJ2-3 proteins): DSGVTQTPKHLITATGQRVTLRCSPRSGDLSVYWYQQSLDQGLQFLIQYYNGEERAKGNILERFSAQQFPDLHSELNLSSLELGDSALYFCASSPRRTEVRADTQYFGPGTRLTVL.